This T cell receptor beta chain was identified during a study of blood T cell repertoires in COVID-19. Clones were read by immunoSEQ multiplex PCR, and TCRdb kept only the in-frame ones, dropping some. Of under 200,000 clones listed, roughly 82% are singletons. The CDR3 covers 11 residues. The germline V gene has CDR1 LGHDT and CDR2 YNNKEL (reference sequence). Trimming stripped 4 bases from V and 4 bases from J, with 2 bases between. The sequence derives from a man aged 40-50 years with acute COVID-19. Source material: PBMCs or T cells enriched from blood (not recorded which). The gene calls are TRBV3-1 (or the pseudogene TRBV3-2) and TRBJ2-1; no firm D call. CDR3 loop: CASSLYNEQFF. CDR3 nucleotide sequence: TGTGCCAGCAGCCTATACAATGAGCAGTTCTTC.